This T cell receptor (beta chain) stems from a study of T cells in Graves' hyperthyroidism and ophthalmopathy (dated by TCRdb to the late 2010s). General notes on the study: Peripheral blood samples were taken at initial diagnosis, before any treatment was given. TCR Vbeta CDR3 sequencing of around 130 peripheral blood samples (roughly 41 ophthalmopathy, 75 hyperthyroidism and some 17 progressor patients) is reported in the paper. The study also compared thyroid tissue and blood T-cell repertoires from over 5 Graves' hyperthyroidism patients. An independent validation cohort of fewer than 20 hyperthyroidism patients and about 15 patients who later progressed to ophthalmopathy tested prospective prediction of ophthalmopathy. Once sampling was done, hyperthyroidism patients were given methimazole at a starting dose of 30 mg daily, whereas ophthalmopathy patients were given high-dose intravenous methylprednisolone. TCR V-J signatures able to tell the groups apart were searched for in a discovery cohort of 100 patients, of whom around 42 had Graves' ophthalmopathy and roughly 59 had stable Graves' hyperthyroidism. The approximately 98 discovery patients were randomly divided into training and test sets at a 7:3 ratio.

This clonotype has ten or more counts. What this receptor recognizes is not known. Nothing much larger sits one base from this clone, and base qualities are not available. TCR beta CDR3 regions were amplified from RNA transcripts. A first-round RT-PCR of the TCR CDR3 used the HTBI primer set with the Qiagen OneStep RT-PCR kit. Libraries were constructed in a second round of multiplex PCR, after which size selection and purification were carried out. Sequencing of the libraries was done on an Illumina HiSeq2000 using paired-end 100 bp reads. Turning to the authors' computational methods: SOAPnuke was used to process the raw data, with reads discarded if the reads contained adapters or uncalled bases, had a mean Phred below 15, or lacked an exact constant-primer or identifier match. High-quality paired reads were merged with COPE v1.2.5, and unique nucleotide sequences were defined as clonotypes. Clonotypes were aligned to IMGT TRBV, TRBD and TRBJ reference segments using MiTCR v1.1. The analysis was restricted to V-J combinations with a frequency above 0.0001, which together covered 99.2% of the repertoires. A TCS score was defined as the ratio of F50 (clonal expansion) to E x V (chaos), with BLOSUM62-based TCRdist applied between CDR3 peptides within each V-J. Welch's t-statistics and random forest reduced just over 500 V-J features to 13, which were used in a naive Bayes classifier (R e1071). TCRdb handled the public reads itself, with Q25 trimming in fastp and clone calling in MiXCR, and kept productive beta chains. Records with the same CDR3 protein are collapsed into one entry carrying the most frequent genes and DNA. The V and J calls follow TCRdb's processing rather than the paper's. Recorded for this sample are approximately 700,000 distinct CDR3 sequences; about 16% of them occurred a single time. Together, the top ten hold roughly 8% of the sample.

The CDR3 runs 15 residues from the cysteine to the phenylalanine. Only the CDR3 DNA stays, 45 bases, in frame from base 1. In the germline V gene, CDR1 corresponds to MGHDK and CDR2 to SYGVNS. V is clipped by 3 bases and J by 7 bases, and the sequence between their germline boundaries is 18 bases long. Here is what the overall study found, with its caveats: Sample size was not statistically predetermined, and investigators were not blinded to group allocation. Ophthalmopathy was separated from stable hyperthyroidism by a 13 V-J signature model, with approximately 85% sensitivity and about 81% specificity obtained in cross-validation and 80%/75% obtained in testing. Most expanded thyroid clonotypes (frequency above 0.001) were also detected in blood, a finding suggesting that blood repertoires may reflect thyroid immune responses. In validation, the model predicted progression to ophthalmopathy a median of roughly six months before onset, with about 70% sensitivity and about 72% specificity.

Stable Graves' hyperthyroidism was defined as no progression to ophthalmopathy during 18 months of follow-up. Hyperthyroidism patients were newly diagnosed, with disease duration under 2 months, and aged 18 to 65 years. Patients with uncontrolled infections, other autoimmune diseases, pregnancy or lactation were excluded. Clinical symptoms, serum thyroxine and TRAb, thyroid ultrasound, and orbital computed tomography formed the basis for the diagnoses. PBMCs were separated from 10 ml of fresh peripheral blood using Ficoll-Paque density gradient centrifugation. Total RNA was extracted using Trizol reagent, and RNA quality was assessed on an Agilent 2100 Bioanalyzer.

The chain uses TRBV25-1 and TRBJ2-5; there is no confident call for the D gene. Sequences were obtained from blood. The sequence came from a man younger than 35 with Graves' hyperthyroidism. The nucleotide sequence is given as TGTGCCAGCAGTGACCCCGATAGTGACGGGTGGACCCAGTACTTC. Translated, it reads CASSDPDSDGWTQYF.